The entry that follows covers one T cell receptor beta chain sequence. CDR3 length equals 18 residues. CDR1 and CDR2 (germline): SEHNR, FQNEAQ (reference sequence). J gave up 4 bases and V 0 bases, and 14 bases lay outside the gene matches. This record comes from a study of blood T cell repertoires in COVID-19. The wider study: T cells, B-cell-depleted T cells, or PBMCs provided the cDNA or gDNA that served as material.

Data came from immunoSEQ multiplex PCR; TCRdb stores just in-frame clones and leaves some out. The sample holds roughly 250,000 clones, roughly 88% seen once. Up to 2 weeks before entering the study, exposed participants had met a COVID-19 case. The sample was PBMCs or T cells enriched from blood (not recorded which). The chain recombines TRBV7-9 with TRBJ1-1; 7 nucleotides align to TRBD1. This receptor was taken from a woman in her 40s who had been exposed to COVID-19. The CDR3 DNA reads TGTGCCAGCAGCTTAGCGAAGATGGGCAAGGGGGCGCGCACTGAAGCTTTCTTT. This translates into CASSLAKMGKGARTEAFF. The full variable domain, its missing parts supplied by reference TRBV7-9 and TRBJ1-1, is DTGVSQNPRHKITKRGQNVTFRCDPISEHNRLYWYRQTLGQGPEFLTYFQNEAQLEKSRLLSDRFSAERPKGSFSTLEIQRTEQGDSAMYLCASSLAKMGKGARTEAFFGQGTRLTVV.